This T cell receptor beta chain appears in the sequencing data of a study of cytomegalovirus exposure and HLA in healthy donors. The germline CDR1 and CDR2 sequences are SNHLY and FYNNEI. The CDR3 runs to 15 residues. The V and J ends lost 2 bases and 0 bases respectively, with 5 bases between them. This clone was recorded only once. Antigen unknown. Produced via immunoSEQ multiplex PCR; TCRdb's table is partial and in-frame only. The sample has over 150,000 clones, roughly 84% seen once; the top ten hold about 3%. Points from the study as a whole: Researchers counted around 150 TCR beta chains as cytomegalovirus-associated. In vitro work confirmed that a few CMV-associated chains recognize CMV antigens.

The V and J genes are TRBV2 and TRBJ2-6; D not certain. Sequenced input: PBMCs. The TCR was taken from a woman aged 18-30 years in good health and CMV-seropositive. The CDR3 nucleotides read TGTGCCAGCAGTGAAATGCGCTCTGGGGCCAACGTCCTGACTTTC. It specifies CASSEMRSGANVLTF.